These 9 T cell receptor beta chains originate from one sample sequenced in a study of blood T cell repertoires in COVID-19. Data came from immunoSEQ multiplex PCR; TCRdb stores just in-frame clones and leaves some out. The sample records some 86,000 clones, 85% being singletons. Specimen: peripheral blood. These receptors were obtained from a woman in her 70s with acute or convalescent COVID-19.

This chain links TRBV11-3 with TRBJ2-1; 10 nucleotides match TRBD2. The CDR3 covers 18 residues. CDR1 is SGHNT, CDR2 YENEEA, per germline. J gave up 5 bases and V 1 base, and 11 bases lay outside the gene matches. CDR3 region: CASSLGGSSGRRNNEQFF. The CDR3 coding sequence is TGTGCCAGCAGCTTAGGGGGGTCTAGCGGGAGACGAAACAATGAGCAGTTCTTC.

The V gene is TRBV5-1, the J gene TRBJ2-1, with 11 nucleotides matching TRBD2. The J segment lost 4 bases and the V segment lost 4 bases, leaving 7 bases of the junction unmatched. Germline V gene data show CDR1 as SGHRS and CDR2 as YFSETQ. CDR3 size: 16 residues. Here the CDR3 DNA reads TGCGCCAGCAGCGATATTACTAGCGGGGGATACAATGAGCAGTTCTTC. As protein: CASSDITSGGYNEQFF.

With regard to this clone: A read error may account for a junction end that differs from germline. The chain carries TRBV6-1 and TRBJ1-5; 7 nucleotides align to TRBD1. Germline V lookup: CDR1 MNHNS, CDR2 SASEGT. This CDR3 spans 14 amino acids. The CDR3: CASREGTVNQPQHF. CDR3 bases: TGTGCCAGCAGGGAAGGGACAGTTAATCAGCCCCAGCATTTT.

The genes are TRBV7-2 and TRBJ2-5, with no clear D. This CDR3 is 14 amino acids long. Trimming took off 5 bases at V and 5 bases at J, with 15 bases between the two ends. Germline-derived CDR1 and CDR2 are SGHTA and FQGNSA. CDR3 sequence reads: CASSPDGGLETQYF. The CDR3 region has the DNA TGTGCCAGCAGCCCCGACGGCGGTTTGGAGACCCAGTACTTC.

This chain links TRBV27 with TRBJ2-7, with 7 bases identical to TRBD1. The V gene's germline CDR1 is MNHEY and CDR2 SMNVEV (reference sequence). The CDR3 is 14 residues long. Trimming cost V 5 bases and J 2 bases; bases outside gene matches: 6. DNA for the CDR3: TGTGCCAGCAGTGCACGACAGGGTCCCTACGAGCAGTACGTC. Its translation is CASSARQGPYEQYV.

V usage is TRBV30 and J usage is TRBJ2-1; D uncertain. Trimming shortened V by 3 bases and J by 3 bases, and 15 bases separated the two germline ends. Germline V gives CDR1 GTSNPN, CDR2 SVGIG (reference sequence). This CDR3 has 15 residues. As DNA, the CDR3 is TGTGCCTGGAGGCCCCCCGGGTTAGTCTACAATGAGCAGTTCTTC. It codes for CAWRPPGLVYNEQFF.

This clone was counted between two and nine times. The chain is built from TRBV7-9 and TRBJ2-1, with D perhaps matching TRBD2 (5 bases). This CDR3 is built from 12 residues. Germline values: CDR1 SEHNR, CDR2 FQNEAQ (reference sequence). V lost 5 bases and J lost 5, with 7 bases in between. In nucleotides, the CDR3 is TGTGCCAGCAGCAGAGGGAACAATGAGCAGTTCTTC. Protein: CASSRGNNEQFF.

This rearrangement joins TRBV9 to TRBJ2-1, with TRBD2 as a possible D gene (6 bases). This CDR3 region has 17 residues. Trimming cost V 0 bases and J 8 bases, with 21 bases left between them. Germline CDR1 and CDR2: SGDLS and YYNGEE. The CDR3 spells CASSVEAGGFLGDEQFF. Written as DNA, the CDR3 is TGTGCCAGCAGCGTAGAAGCGGGTGGGTTTTTAGGGGATGAGCAGTTCTTC.

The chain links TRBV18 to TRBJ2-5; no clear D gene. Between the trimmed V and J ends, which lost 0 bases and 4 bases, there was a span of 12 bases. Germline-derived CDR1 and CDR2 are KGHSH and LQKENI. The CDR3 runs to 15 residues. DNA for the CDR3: TGTGCCAGCTCACCACCGGGCTCAAAGGCAGAGACCCAGTACTTC. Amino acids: CASSPPGSKAETQYF.